The present TCR beta chain was sequenced within a study of cytomegalovirus exposure and HLA in healthy donors. Study in general: Within an early data release were about 85 million unique TCRs drawn from HLA-typed donors. Study-wide results and caveats: Accurate HLA-A and HLA-B prediction from TCR beta sequences was reported for most subjects. In a later analysis, compared with equally common non-associated chains, HLA-associated beta chains were more expanded.

Points on this clone: No antigen is known for it.

V lost 5 bases to trimming and J lost 4 bases, with 10 bases between them. CDR3 size: 13 residues. CDR1 and CDR2 from the germline V gene are SGHVS and FNYEAQ. PCR primers comprised 60 Vbeta and 13 Jbeta primers. Sequencing was performed with immunoSEQ multiplex PCR; in TCRdb, only in-frame clones are kept and a portion is missing. The table includes about 210,000 clones, 86% detected once. The sequence was obtained from a woman aged 25 to 45 in good health and CMV-seronegative. This sequence joins TRBV7-6 and TRBJ2-3, with D perhaps matching TRBD2 (5 bases). The sequenced material came from PBMCs. CDR3 sequence: CASSPPRADTQYF. The CDR3 DNA reads as TGTGCCAGCAGCCCGCCGAGGGCAGATACGCAGTATTTT.